This TCR beta chain stems from a study of T cell responses to AZD1222 COVID-19 vaccine. Study-level findings and limits: Donors were chiefly white British, with a greater number of females, and clonal diversity was perhaps underestimated. Two AZD1222 administrations were followed by greater Spike-specific TCR breadth and depth.

Concerning this clone itself: Its specificity is not known.

TCRdb's table, derived via immunoSEQ multiplex PCR, lists solely in-frame clones and lacks some. This table has 75,000 to 95,000 clones, approximately 89% appearing once. The V end lost 4 bases, the J end lost 1 base, and 7 bases lay between the germline ends. Germline V lookup: CDR1 SGHTA, CDR2 FQGNSA. The CDR3 totals 14 residues. Material: peripheral blood, obtained on day 0 of MenACWY control vaccination. This sequence was found in an adult in good health. The chain combines TRBV7-2 with TRBJ2-2; D remains unclear. CDR3: CASSSWGNTGELFF. The CDR3 DNA sequence: TGTGCCAGCAGCTCCTGGGGGAACACCGGGGAGCTGTTTTTT.